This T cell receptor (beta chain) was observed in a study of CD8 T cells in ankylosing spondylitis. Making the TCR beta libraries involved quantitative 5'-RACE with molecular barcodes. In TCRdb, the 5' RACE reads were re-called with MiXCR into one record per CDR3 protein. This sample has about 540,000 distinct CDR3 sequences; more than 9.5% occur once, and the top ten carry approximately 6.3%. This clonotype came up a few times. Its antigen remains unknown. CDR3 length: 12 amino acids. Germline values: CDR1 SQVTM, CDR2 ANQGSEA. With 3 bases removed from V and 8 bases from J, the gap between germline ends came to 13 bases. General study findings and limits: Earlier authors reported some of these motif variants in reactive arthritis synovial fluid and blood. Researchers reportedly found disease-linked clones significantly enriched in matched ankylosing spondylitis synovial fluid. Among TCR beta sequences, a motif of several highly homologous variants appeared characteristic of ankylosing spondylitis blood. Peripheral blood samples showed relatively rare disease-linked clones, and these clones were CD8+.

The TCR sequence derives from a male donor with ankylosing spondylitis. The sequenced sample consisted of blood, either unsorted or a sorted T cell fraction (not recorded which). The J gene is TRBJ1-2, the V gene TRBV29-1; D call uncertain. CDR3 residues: CSVDIYEVGYTF. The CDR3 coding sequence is TGCAGCGTTGACATCTACGAAGTGGGCTACACCTTC.